This TCR beta chain derives from a study of CD8+ T cells in alopecia areata. On the study more broadly: Twice daily, treated patients received 5 to 10 mg of oral tofacitinib. Tofacitinib dosing lasted 6 to 18 months, which was then followed by 6 months off drug.

Study conclusions and caveats: With patients, TCR sharing proved less clear than in mice, a difference possibly related to HLA.

RNA, once extracted, was reverse transcribed into cDNA for use as the sequencing template. Sequencing was performed with immunoSEQ multiplex PCR; in TCRdb, only in-frame clones are kept and a portion is missing. The sample has 100,000 to 150,000 clones; about 57% are singletons. In alopecia areata patients, both lesional scalp punch biopsies and peripheral blood were collected. As for this clone: Its antigen is currently unknown.

This TCR was recovered from a human donor with alopecia areata. Sequenced here: CD4+ T cells sorted from blood, sampled at week 0.

The CDR3 region has the DNA TGTGCCACCAGCAACTTACAGGGATCTGGAAACACCATATATTTT. Translating it yields CATSNLQGSGNTIYF. The rearrangement joins TRBV15 to TRBJ1-3; possible D gene TRBD1, 6 bases. The CDR3 contains 15 residues. Trimming cost V 4 bases and J 1 base, with 11 bases left between them. CDR1 and CDR2 from the germline V gene are LNHNV and YYDKDF (reference sequence).